This T cell receptor (beta chain) originates from a study of CD8 T cells in Susac syndrome (dated by TCRdb to between 2017 and 2020). Regarding the study in general: Repertoire sequencing was used to test whether CD8+ T cell activation and differentiation in Susac syndrome was antigen driven.

Details on this clonotype: This receptor's antigen is unknown. No quality values exist for individual bases; no much larger clone is one base distant.

Overall results and qualifications from the work: The study acknowledged that relatively few individuals were included in the TCR sequencing and HLA analysis.

Trimming at the junction amounts to 2 bases on V and 2 bases on J, and the germline ends lie 16 bases apart. Measured from the cysteine to the phenylalanine, the CDR3 is 17 residues long. The retained sequence is limited to the CDR3, 51 bases, with the frame set at the first base. CDR1 MNHNS and CDR2 SASEGT are derived from the germline V gene. RNA was extracted with the RNeasy kit and 0.5 to 1 ug was reverse transcribed using random hexamers. The immunoSEQ multiplex PCR assay, covering 54 Vbeta and 13 Jbeta segments, was used to amplify TCR beta CDR3 regions. Bias from PCR amplification was corrected by using a synthetic template baseline for primer optimization and for computational correction. The paper's processing steps were these. Reads were annotated to V, D and J genes according to IMGT and were analyzed with immunoSEQ Analyzer, with only productive sequences retained. Clonality was computed as one minus Shannon entropy normalized by log2 of the number of productive unique sequences. For each patient and control, public and private clones were evaluated within the 100 most prevalent clones. Clones were defined as Susac-specific when absent from the healthy and MS cohorts, from about 1,100 published viral clones and from other ImmuneACCESS disease sequences. TCRdb itself trimmed the public reads at Q25 with fastp, ran MiXCR and retained productive beta chains. Entries are consolidated by CDR3 protein sequence, retaining the most common genes and DNA. These V and J calls are TCRdb output, not the study's own analysis. The sample table contains roughly 130,000 distinct CDR3 sequences; only one count was recorded for roughly 95% of them. The ten largest clones take up over 0.1% of the sample.

Peripheral blood CD8+ and CD4+ T cells from healthy donors, Susac syndrome patients and multiple sclerosis patients were profiled by high-throughput TCR beta sequencing. Multiple sclerosis controls were treatment-naive patients with stable or active relapsing-remitting disease fulfilling revised McDonald criteria. Bulk CD8+ and CD4+ T cells were purified by magnetic negative isolation, while CD8+ TEMRA cells were enriched using FACS. Blood was collected in EDTA tubes and processed within 24 hours, with PBMCs isolated through density gradient centrifugation. PBMCs intended for TCR sequencing were frozen in liquid nitrogen and were later thawed in a 37 degrees C water bath. The sorted or isolated CD4+, CD8+ and CD8+ TEMRA cells had a purity of 90% or higher.

The rearrangement joined TRBV6-1 to TRBJ1-5, with a weak D call of TRBD1 (5 bases match). Material for sequencing was CD4+ T cells from PBMCs. This clonotype originated in a human donor with multiple sclerosis. The nucleotide sequence reads TGTGCCAGCAGTGAAAGCTGGGGGTCCGGAGGCAATCAGCCCCAGCATTTT. Translated, this is CASSESWGSGGNQPQHF.